The 29 T cell receptor beta chains below come from one sample, sequenced in a study of cytomegalovirus exposure and HLA in healthy donors. Libraries were prepared by immunoSEQ multiplex PCR; TCRdb keeps only in-frame clonotypes and omits some of them. This sample has 250,000 to 300,000 clones, with roughly 85% found just once. Material for sequencing was PBMCs. All receptors derive from a woman aged 18-29 years in good health and CMV-seronegative.

As DNA, the CDR3 is TGTGCCAGCAGCGGCAGGGGACAAGAGACCCAGTACTTC. Translation: CASSGRGQETQYF. The chain uses TRBV11-3 and TRBJ2-5; D is possibly TRBD1 (6 bases). Germline lookup yields CDR1 SGHNT and CDR2 YENEEA. This CDR3 has 13 amino acids. Trimming removed 5 bases from V and 2 bases from J, with 9 bases in between.

The rearrangement joins TRBV10-1 to TRBJ2-1; 10 nucleotides agree with TRBD2. CDR1 is WNHNN and CDR2 is SYGVQD in the germline V gene (reference sequence). Germline trimming cut 0 bases from V and 3 bases from J; bases unmatched to any gene: 5. CDR3 length equals 17 residues. CDR3 sequence (DNA): TGCGCCAGCAGTGAGTCTTGGGAGCGGGGGGGCTACAATGAGCAGTTCTTC. It encodes CASSESWERGGYNEQFF.

For the CDR3, the DNA is TGTGCCTCCGAAGGACAGGGGGGGTCCTACGAGCAGTACTTC. The encoded protein is CASEGQGGSYEQYF. The chain couples TRBV30 to TRBJ2-7; 10 positions match TRBD1. The CDR3 is 14 amino acids. CDR1 is GTSNPN and CDR2 is SVGIG in the germline V gene (reference sequence). The junction had 7 bases not matched to a gene; V was cut back by 7 bases and J by 1 base.

The chain carries TRBV7-3 and TRBJ1-1; 12 bases are shared with TRBD1. J lost 11 bases, V lost 4 bases, and 5 bases had no gene match. CDR1 is SGHTA, CDR2 FQGTGA, per germline. This CDR3 has 13 residues. CDR3 in amino acids: CASSSTGTGGAFF. CDR3 nucleotides: TGTGCCAGCAGCTCGACCGGGACAGGGGGCGCTTTCTTT.

The V call is TRBV6-5, the J call TRBJ2-7, with 7 nucleotides matching TRBD1. This CDR3 has 13 residues. CDR1 and CDR2 from the germline V gene are MNHEY and SVGAGI. The V segment lost 9 bases and the J segment 2 bases; nucleotides outside the gene matches: 7. The CDR3 here is CASTGTETYEQYF. CDR3 nucleotide sequence: TGTGCCAGTACCGGGACAGAGACCTACGAGCAGTACTTC.

J is TRBJ2-7 and V is TRBV28; 7 nucleotides match TRBD1. The germline gives CDR1 MDHEN, CDR2 SYDVKM. The CDR3 runs 15 residues. Trimming removed 3 bases from V and 4 bases from J; junction bases left unmatched: 9. For the CDR3, the DNA is TGTGCCAGCAGTTTCGTCGGGACAGCGGTGTACGAGCAGTACTTC. Its translation is CASSFVGTAVYEQYF.

The V and J genes are TRBV6-5 and TRBJ2-7; 8 bases are a match to TRBD1. J gave up 3 bases and V 4 bases, and 8 bases lay outside the gene matches. The germline V gene encodes CDR1 MNHEY and CDR2 SVGAGI. The CDR3 runs 15 residues. The CDR3 DNA is TGTGCCAGCAGTTCACGAACAGGGGGTTACTACGAGCAGTACTTC. This translates into CASSSRTGGYYEQYF.

This chain uses TRBV2 with TRBJ2-1; TRBD1 matches at 8 bases. CDR3 size: 13 residues. Germline V gene lookup returns CDR1 SNHLY and CDR2 FYNNEI. Losses at the gene ends were 8 bases for V and 8 bases for J; bases not matched to a gene: 8. CDR3: CASQIRGPHEQFF. In DNA, the CDR3 is TGTGCCAGCCAGATCAGGGGGCCCCATGAGCAGTTCTTC.

The CDR3 loop reads CATSRDIGTVNYGYTF. The CDR3 nucleotides read TGTGCCACCAGCAGAGATATCGGGACAGTAAACTATGGCTACACCTTC. The genes are TRBV15 and TRBJ1-2, with 7 bases lining up with TRBD1. V was pared by 0 bases and J by 2 bases, with 6 bases of the junction left unmatched. The CDR3 loop spans 16 amino acids. Per the germline V gene, CDR1 is LNHNV and CDR2 is YYDKDF (reference sequence).

This clone was seen a single time. The J gene is TRBJ1-2, the V gene TRBV2, with D possibly being TRBD1 (5 bases). Germline V gene data show CDR1 as SNHLY and CDR2 as FYNNEI. The CDR3 is 16 residues long. Deletions cut 6 bases from V and 4 bases from J, with 21 bases between. The CDR3 DNA is TGTGCCAGCAGCCCCCAGGGAGGGGTTGAAGTCTATGGCTACACCTTC. It codes for CASSPQGGVEVYGYTF.

This chain uses TRBV18 with TRBJ2-7; TRBD1 matches at 9 bases. The CDR3 consists of 14 residues. The germline V gene encodes CDR1 KGHSH and CDR2 LQKENI. V trimming: 3 bases; J trimming: 11 bases; junction bases outside the gene matches: 11. The CDR3, as DNA: TGTGCCAGCTCACCTTCCCGGGACAGGGTTGATGAGTACTTC. Translating gives CASSPSRDRVDEYF.

The genes are TRBV2 and TRBJ2-3; the match to TRBD2 covers 8 bases. Unmatched junction bases numbered 5, after V lost 6 bases and J lost 0 bases. Germline V gene lookup returns CDR1 SNHLY and CDR2 FYNNEI. CDR3 size: 15 residues. The CDR3 DNA follows: TGTGCCAGCAGCCGAGCGGGGGTGAGCACAGATACGCAGTATTTT. Translating it yields CASSRAGVSTDTQYF.

This chain joins TRBV5-6 and TRBJ2-7; 9 bases align to TRBD1. This CDR3 is built from 13 residues. Germline V CDR1 and CDR2: SGHDT, YYEEEE. The trim removed 3 bases at V and 2 bases at J, leaving 0 bases unmatched. CDR3 bases: TGTGCCAGCAGCTGGGACAGGGCCTACGAGCAGTACTTC. This encodes CASSWDRAYEQYF.

V is TRBV19 and J is TRBJ1-1; D may be TRBD1 (6 bases). The CDR3 spans 14 residues. V gave up 5 bases and J gave up 0 bases, with 10 bases separating them. CDR1 is LNHDA, CDR2 SQIVND, per germline (reference sequence). CDR3 sequence: CASSHRAMNTEAFF. The CDR3 region has the DNA TGTGCCAGTAGTCACAGGGCCATGAACACTGAAGCTTTCTTT.

The V and J genes are TRBV28 and TRBJ1-2, with 11 bases lining up with TRBD1. This CDR3 region has 15 residues. J gave up 6 bases and V 4 bases, and 7 bases lay outside the gene matches. Germline values: CDR1 MDHEN, CDR2 SYDVKM. The DNA of the CDR3 is TGTGCCAGCAGTTCAATCGGACAGGGGGCGCATGGCTACACCTTC. As protein: CASSSIGQGAHGYTF.

This clone was detected many times. For the CDR3, the DNA is TGCGCCAGCAGAGGGACTAGCGGTAACCCCTACGAGCAGTACTTC. Encoded protein: CASRGTSGNPYEQYF. The chain joins TRBV10-2 to TRBJ2-7, with 11 bases fitting TRBD2. This CDR3 is built from 15 residues. The germline V gene encodes CDR1 WSHSY and CDR2 SAAADI. V was clipped by 6 bases and J by 2 bases; unmatched bases: 6.

V is TRBV2 and J is TRBJ2-7, with 8 positions matching TRBD1. Unmatched junction bases numbered 10, after V lost 6 bases and J lost 3 bases. CDR3 size: 15 residues. Germline lookup yields CDR1 SNHLY and CDR2 FYNNEI. The CDR3 region is CASRDRDLFLYEQYF. CDR3 DNA sequence: TGTGCCAGCAGGGACAGGGATTTATTCCTCTACGAGCAGTACTTC.

Of note for this clone: This may be a read error, as it is one base from a much larger clone. Additional DNA sequences in this sample encode the identical CDR3. This chain links TRBV2 with TRBJ1-6; TRBD1 agrees at 9 bases. CDR1 is SNHLY and CDR2 is FYNNEI in the germline V gene. This CDR3 is built from 13 residues. Trimming cost V 8 bases and J 9 bases; bases outside gene matches: 5. The CDR3 region is CASPGQGPSPLHF. CDR3 DNA: TGTGCCAGCCCGGGACAGGGACCTTCACCCCTCCACTTT.

This chain connects TRBV14 to TRBJ2-1, with 8 bases matching TRBD2. The CDR3 loop spans 15 amino acids. Germline trimming cut 2 bases from V and 10 bases from J; bases unmatched to any gene: 10. Germline V gene sequence: CDR1 SGHDN, CDR2 FVKESK. This CDR3 reads CASSQPGGPFSEQFF. The CDR3 DNA reads TGTGCCAGCAGCCAACCGGGAGGGCCTTTTTCCGAGCAGTTCTTC.

The genes are TRBV30 and TRBJ1-1; TRBD1 is a possible D gene (6 bases). Germline values: CDR1 GTSNPN, CDR2 SVGIG (reference sequence). The CDR3 length is 13 residues. V was cut by 1 base and J by 10 bases, with 16 bases left in between. This CDR3 reads CAWSDRARLVAFF. The CDR3 DNA is TGTGCCTGGAGTGACAGGGCCCGTTTGGTAGCTTTCTTT.

The gene calls are TRBV10-3 and TRBJ2-7; a possible D gene is TRBD2 (5 bases). The CDR3 length is 17 residues. Deletions cut 4 bases from V and 0 bases from J, with 19 bases between. Germline V CDR1 and CDR2: ENHRY, SYGVKD. The CDR3 loop reads CAISASIKRDVSYEQYF. DNA of the CDR3: TGTGCCATCAGTGCCTCCATCAAGAGGGATGTCTCCTACGAGCAGTACTTC.

The chain recombines TRBV11-2 with TRBJ1-2; 8 positions match TRBD1. The CDR3 has 16 amino acids. The junction had 11 bases not matched to a gene; V was cut back by 4 bases and J by 4 bases. Germline V lookup: CDR1 SGHAT, CDR2 FQNNGV. Here the CDR3 DNA reads TGTGCCAGCAGCTCTCCAGACAGGGGCAAACCCTATGGCTACACCTTC. Its translation is CASSSPDRGKPYGYTF.

The count of this clone is one. The chain couples TRBV11-2 to TRBJ2-1; D is ambiguous. The germline V gene encodes CDR1 SGHAT and CDR2 FQNNGV. Trimming took 0 bases from V and 0 from J, leaving 12 bases between them. The CDR3 contains 17 residues. CDR3 protein: CASSLDMARSSYNEQFF. The CDR3, as DNA: TGTGCCAGCAGCTTAGATATGGCCAGGTCCTCCTACAATGAGCAGTTCTTC.

The chain links TRBV5-6 to TRBJ2-7; maybe TRBD1 (6 bases). Germline V gene data show CDR1 as SGHDT and CDR2 as YYEEEE. Between the trimmed V and J ends, which lost 4 bases and 2 bases, there was a span of 19 bases. The CDR3 contains 16 residues. The CDR3 reads CASSPGVVLFPYEQYF. The CDR3 region has the DNA TGTGCCAGCAGCCCAGGGGTGGTCTTGTTCCCCTACGAGCAGTACTTC. The full variable domain, rest sourced from reference TRBV5-6 and TRBJ2-7, is DAGVTQSPTHLIKTRGQQVTLRCSPKSGHDTVSWYQQALGQGPQFIFQYYEEEERQRGNFPDRFSGHQFPNYSSELNVNALLLGDSALYLCASSPGVVLFPYEQYFGPGTRLTVT.

For the CDR3, the DNA is TGTGCCAGCAGTTCGTTTACAGCTTTCTATGGCTACACCTTC. It yields the protein CASSSFTAFYGYTF. V and J are TRBV7-2 and TRBJ1-2; no firm D call. Germline V gene lookup returns CDR1 SGHTA and CDR2 FQGNSA. The CDR3 extends over 14 amino acids. V was clipped by 6 bases and J by 4 bases, with 15 bases between them.

This chain connects TRBV30 to TRBJ2-5; TRBD2 aligns across 13 bases. The CDR3 loop spans 16 amino acids. Germline CDR1 reads GTSNPN; CDR2 reads SVGIG (reference sequence). The V gene end was trimmed by 2 bases and the J gene end by 5 bases; junction bases not matched to a gene: 8. As DNA, the CDR3 is TGTGCCTGGAGTCCGGGACTAGCGGGGTTTCGGGAGACCCAGTACTTC. This codes for CAWSPGLAGFRETQYF.

The genes are TRBV7-6 and TRBJ2-2; D is unresolved. CDR3 length equals 16 residues. V was clipped by 3 bases and J by 4 bases, with 15 bases between them. Germline CDR1 is SGHVS and CDR2 is FNYEAQ. This chain's CDR3 is CASSLAPVSFTGELFF. CDR3 sequence (DNA): TGTGCCAGCAGCTTGGCTCCCGTCTCTTTCACCGGGGAGCTGTTTTTT.

Only one count was recorded for this clone. The genes are TRBV4-3 and TRBJ1-2; D might be TRBD1 (6 bases). The CDR3 has 15 residues. With 0 bases removed from V and 5 bases from J, the gap between germline ends came to 13 bases. Germline V gene sequence: CDR1 LGHNA, CDR2 YSLEER. CDR3 sequence (DNA): TGCGCCAGCAGCCAAGACGGACAGCTTTCTTATGGCTACACCTTC. It specifies CASSQDGQLSYGYTF.

V is TRBV5-1 and J is TRBJ2-7; the match to TRBD2 covers 11 bases. The germline gives CDR1 SGHRS, CDR2 YFSETQ. V gave up 5 bases and J gave up 4 bases; unmatched junction bases: 2. The CDR3 totals 13 residues. The CDR3 coding sequence is TGCGCCAGCAGGAGACTAGCGGGGTACGAGCAGTACTTC. Amino acids: CASRRLAGYEQYF.